This T cell receptor beta chain derives from a study of OX40 agonist ivuxolimab in advanced cancers. Study as a whole: Males comprised roughly four fifths of the group, whose mean age was about 62 years (range 23 to 79). Study-level results: The study observed clonal expansion of CD4+ and CD8+ blood T cells by week 6 at 0.1 to 3.0 mg/kg.

The CDR3 covers 12 residues. Trimming pared 4 bases from V and 7 bases from J, leaving 11 bases between. Germline values: CDR1 SGHDT, CDR2 YYEEEE. TCRdb's table, derived via immunoSEQ multiplex PCR, lists solely in-frame clones and lacks some. The sample lists around 19,000 clones, about three quarters occurring once. About this clone: The antigen remains undetermined.

It was autoimmune disease history or systemic immunosuppression that excluded patients. Samples were taken at baseline and on day 1 of cycles 4 and 7. The starting material was CD4+ or CD8+ T cells sorted from blood, obtained in a trial of the OX40 agonist ivuxolimab. This chain connects TRBV5-6 to TRBJ1-1, with unresolved D. This TCR was sampled from an adult with an advanced solid tumor such as melanoma, head and neck, liver or kidney cancer. The CDR3, as DNA: TGTGCCAGCAGCCGACTGGACCGTGAAGCTTTCTTT. This sequence encodes CASSRLDREAFF.